This TCR beta chain was identified during a study of blood T cell repertoires in COVID-19. This clone was counted once. Germline lookup yields CDR1 SGHAT and CDR2 FQNNGV. V lost 0 bases and J lost 7; bases outside the gene matches: 7. The CDR3 runs 16 residues. Method: immunoSEQ multiplex PCR; TCRdb's copy keeps in-frame clones and lacks some. This table has fewer than 500,000 clones, 87% appearing once. The chain carries TRBV11-2 and TRBJ2-4, with 9 bases aligning to TRBD1. Input material: PBMCs or T cells enriched from blood (not recorded which). This TCR came from a woman aged 18-30 years who had recovered from COVID-19. The CDR3: CASSLDLGQGLNIQYF. Written as DNA, the CDR3 is TGTGCCAGCAGCTTAGATTTGGGACAGGGCTTGAACATTCAGTACTTC.